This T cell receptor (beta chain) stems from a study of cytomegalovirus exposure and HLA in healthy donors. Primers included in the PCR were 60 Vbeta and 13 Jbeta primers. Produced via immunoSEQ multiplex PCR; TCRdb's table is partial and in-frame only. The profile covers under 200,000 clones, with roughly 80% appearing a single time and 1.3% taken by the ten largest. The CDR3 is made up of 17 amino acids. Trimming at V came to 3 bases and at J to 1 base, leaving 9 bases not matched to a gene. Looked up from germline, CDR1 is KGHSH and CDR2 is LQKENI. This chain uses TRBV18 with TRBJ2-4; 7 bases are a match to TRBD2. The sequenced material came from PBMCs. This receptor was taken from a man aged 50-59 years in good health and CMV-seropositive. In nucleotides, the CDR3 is TGTGCCAGCTCACCCCGGAGTGGGGGGGTTGCCAAAAACATTCAGTACTTC. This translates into CASSPRSGGVAKNIQYF.